This TCR beta chain was observed in a study of blood T cell repertoires in COVID-19 (dated by TCRdb to 2019 to 2021). About the investigation overall: Samples covering the acute and convalescent phases of COVID-19 were provided by collaborators in the United States, Italy and Spain. The material from the prospective study consisted of cDNA or gDNA derived from T cells, B-cell-depleted T cells, or PBMCs. Deeply sampled blood TCRbeta repertoires from subjects exposed to, actively infected with, or recovered from COVID-19 were included in the dataset. The repertoires were made available in a free public database intended to serve as a resource for research on the immune response to SARS-CoV-2. Samples were obtained from the ongoing ImmuneRACE study (first 160 participants) and from about 1,300 subjects provided by 6 global collaborators. A de-identified subject ID, COVID-19 status, age in years and sex were almost always included in the sample metadata. HLA class I and class II types, where available, came from metadata supplied by the sample provider rather than from assay-based typing.

Each collaborating institution followed its own protocols to collect whole blood in K2EDTA tubes. For TCRbeta analysis, collaborators shipped samples as frozen whole blood, isolated PBMCs, or DNA extracted from either of those sample types. Comment on this clone: The target of this receptor is not known. Base qualities are not recorded, but no much larger clone differs from it by a single base.

The research as a whole found: Clinical and demographic metadata were provided uncurated, with the amount varying by source and participant.

TCRbeta CDR3 regions were amplified from genomic DNA by means of the immunoSEQ Assay, a bias-controlled multiplex PCR. On the study's bioinformatics: The number of nucleated cells in each sample was estimated from the amplification of reference gene primers within the assay. To quantify the absolute abundance of each unique TCRbeta CDR3 rearrangement, sequence reads were collapsed and filtered. Productive Simpson clonality was computed per sample as the square root of Simpson's diversity index over productive rearrangements. TCRdb's version of the immuneACCESS table is confined to in-frame rearrangements and falls short of the full clone set. An unresolved V gene accounts for under half of the shortfall where checked; the remainder is of unknown origin. V, J and clone size are taken as reported in that table, and D and trimming were inferred from the DNA itself. The sample includes about 250,000 clones, with around four fifths observed a single time. Of the sample, 6% to 7% falls within the top ten clones.

Sequenced material: peripheral blood. The TCR comes from a woman aged 55-69 years with active or convalescent COVID-19.

The sequence in DNA is TGCGCCAGCAGCTTGGTTTCTAGCGGGAGTGGTGAGCAGTTCTTC. It codes for CASSLVSSGSGEQFF. Rearrangement joined TRBV5-1 to TRBJ2-1; 10 nucleotides in the junction match TRBD2. V is cut back by 0 bases and J by 9 bases, with 6 bases in the junction unmatched. From a lookup of the germline V gene, CDR1 and CDR2 are SGHRS and YFSETQ. The cysteine opens and the phenylalanine closes a CDR3 of 15 amino acids. Only the CDR3 portion is preserved as DNA: 45 bases, with reading frame beginning at the first base.